This entry concerns a single T cell receptor beta chain. The data were taken from a study of blood T cell repertoires in COVID-19. TCRdb keeps only in-frame clones here, not all; method: immunoSEQ multiplex PCR. The sample lists 200,000 to 300,000 clones, around four fifths seen once, with over 5.5% in the top ten. Germline V CDR1 and CDR2: MNHEY, SMNVEV (reference sequence). V lost 7 bases, J lost 3 bases, and 7 bases stayed unmatched. The CDR3 has 14 amino acids. The clonotype originates from a woman aged 55 to 70 with active or convalescent COVID-19. Sequencing was done on a sample of peripheral blood. The chain carries TRBV27 and TRBJ2-3; 7 positions match TRBD2. This CDR3 reads CASTKAGLTDTQYF. The DNA for the CDR3 is TGTGCCAGCACGAAAGCGGGACTAACAGATACGCAGTATTTT.